The present entry profiles one TCR beta chain with its context. The germline V gene encodes CDR1 LGHNA and CDR2 YSLEER. The CDR3 has 15 residues. V was clipped by 0 bases and J by 1 base, with 9 bases between them. The entry originates in a study of blood T cell repertoires in COVID-19. About the study: Acute-phase and convalescent COVID-19 samples originated in the United States, Italy and Spain. PBMCs, B-cell-depleted T cells, or T cells provided the cDNA or gDNA that made up the material.

How the authors handled the data: Reference gene primer amplification yielded estimated nucleated cell counts. Here immunoSEQ multiplex PCR was the method, and the copy in TCRdb shows in-frame clones only, minus some. V and J calls and clone size are given by that table; D and trimming were obtained from the DNA. This sample carries around 120,000 clones, 78% of them seen once, and the ten largest clones take approximately 2.4%. This receptor was taken from a man aged 70 or older with acute or convalescent COVID-19. The sequencing input was peripheral blood. J is TRBJ1-1 and V is TRBV4-3; D call uncertain. The CDR3 protein is CASSQESGRNTEAFF. The CDR3, as DNA: TGCGCCAGCAGCCAAGAGAGTGGTAGGAACACTGAAGCTTTCTTT.